The clone carrying this TCR beta chain was counted ten times or more. The antigen remains unidentified. Amplified regions were TCR beta CDR3 sequences from RNA transcripts. The study used the HTBI primer set for a first-round RT-PCR of the TCR CDR3. One entry per CDR3 protein, called by TCRdb with MiXCR from the multiplex PCR reads. This repertoire shows hundreds of thousands of distinct CDR3 sequences, 17% found once; its top ten account for under 20%. V dropped 3 bases and J dropped 4; count of bases not matched to a gene: 7. The CDR3 runs 15 residues. Germline V lookup: CDR1 SGHTA, CDR2 FQGNSA. The data were taken from a study of T cells in Graves' hyperthyroidism and ophthalmopathy. The wider study: Specimen type is peripheral blood, collected at initial diagnosis prior to any treatment. Study observations and caveats: Among clonotypes expanded in thyroid above 0.001, most were also found in blood.

This TCR came from a woman under 30 with Graves' ophthalmopathy. The sequenced sample consisted of blood. The gene calls are TRBV7-2 and TRBJ1-1, with 8 bases aligning to TRBD1. The CDR3 DNA reads TGTGCCAGCAGCTTTAGGGGGGACAGGCCCACTGAAGCTTTCTTT. Its translation: CASSFRGDRPTEAFF. Using reference TRBV7-2 and TRBJ1-1 for the parts outside the CDR3, the full variable domain is GAGVSQSPSNKVTEKGKDVELRCDPISGHTALYWYRQSLGQGLEFLIYFQGNSAPDKSGLPSDRFSAERTGGSVSTLTIQRTQQEDSAVYLCASSFRGDRPTEAFFGQGTRLTVV.